This paragraph covers one TCR beta chain sequence. What it binds is unknown. Sequencing was performed with immunoSEQ multiplex PCR; in TCRdb, only in-frame clones are kept and a portion is missing. The sample contains over 60,000 clones, around 86% of which appear only once. CDR1 and CDR2 from the germline V gene are SGHAT and FQNNGV. With 0 bases removed from V and 1 base from J, the gap between germline ends came to 9 bases. The CDR3 sequence is 15 residues long. The sample comes from a study of T cell responses to AZD1222 COVID-19 vaccine. General observations from the study: Variant regions that are unmutated are reportedly the target of nearly half of spike-specific TCRs.

The sequence was collected from an adult in good health. The input for sequencing was peripheral blood, taken on day 0 of AZD1222 vaccination. V is TRBV11-2 and J is TRBJ1-1, with D possibly being TRBD1 (5 bases). The chain's CDR3 is CASSLEGRPNTEAFF. Here the CDR3 DNA reads TGTGCCAGCAGCTTAGAGGGACGGCCGAACACTGAAGCTTTCTTT.